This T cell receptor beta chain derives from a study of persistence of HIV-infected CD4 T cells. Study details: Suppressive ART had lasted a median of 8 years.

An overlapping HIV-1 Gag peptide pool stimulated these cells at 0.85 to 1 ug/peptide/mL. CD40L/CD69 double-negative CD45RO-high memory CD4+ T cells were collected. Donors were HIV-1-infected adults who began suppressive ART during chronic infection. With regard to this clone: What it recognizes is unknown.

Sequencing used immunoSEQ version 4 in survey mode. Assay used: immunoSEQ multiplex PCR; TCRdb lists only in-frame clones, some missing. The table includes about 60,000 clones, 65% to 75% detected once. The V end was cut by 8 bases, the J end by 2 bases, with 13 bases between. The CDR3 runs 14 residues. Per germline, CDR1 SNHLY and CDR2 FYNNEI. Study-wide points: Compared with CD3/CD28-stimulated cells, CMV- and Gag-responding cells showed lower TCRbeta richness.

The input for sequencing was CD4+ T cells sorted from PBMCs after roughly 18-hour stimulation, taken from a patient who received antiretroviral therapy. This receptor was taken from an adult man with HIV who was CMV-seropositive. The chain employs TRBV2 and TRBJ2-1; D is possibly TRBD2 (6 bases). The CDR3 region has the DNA TGTGCCAGCCTCTCGGGGGTCACCTACAATGAGCAGTTCTTC. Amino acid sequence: CASLSGVTYNEQFF. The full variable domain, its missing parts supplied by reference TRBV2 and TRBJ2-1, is EPEVTQTPSHQVTQMGQEVILRCVPISNHLYFYWYRQILGQKVEFLVSFYNNEISEKSEIFDDQFSVERPDGSNFTLKIRSTKLEDSAMYFCASLSGVTYNEQFFGPGTRLTVL.